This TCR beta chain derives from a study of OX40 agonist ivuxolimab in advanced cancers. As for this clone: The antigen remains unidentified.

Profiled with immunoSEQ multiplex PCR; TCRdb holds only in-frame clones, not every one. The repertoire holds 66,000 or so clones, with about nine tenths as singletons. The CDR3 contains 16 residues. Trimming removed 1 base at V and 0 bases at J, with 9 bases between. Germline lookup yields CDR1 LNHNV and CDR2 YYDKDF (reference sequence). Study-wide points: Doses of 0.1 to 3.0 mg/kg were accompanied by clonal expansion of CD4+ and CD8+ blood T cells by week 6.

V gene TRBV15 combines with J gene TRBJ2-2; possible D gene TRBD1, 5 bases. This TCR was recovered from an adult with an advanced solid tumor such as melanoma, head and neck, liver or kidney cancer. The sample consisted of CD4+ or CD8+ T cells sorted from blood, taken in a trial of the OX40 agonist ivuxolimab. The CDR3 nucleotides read TGTGCCACCAGCAGAGGTGCAGGGTCGAACACCGGGGAGCTGTTTTTT. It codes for CATSRGAGSNTGELFF.